This T cell receptor beta chain comes out of a study of shared clonotypes between healthy human individuals. Study findings and constraints: Researchers sampled blood only, noting tissue repertoires likely differ.

None of the donors, who were healthy HIV-negative adults, had recently had acute infections or vaccinations. In the case of this clone: Its antigen is undetermined.

CDR3 length: 13 residues. Trimming stripped 2 bases from V and 7 bases from J, with 11 bases between. CDR1 and CDR2 (germline): GTSNPN, SVGIG (reference sequence). Genomic DNA belonging to each subset was distributed in equal measure over several immunoSEQ plates. Only in-frame clones appear in the TCRdb table, and some are missing; sequencing was by immunoSEQ multiplex PCR. Of 1,500,000 or so clones listed, approximately 98.5% are singletons. The origin of this receptor is a man aged 25-45 years in good health. Material: naive CD4+ T cells sorted from blood. Subset given: CD45RA+ positively selected. The J gene is TRBJ1-4, the V gene TRBV30, with D maybe TRBD1 (6 bases). The CDR3 loop reads CAWSQQGIEKLFF. The CDR3 region has the DNA TGTGCCTGGAGTCAACAGGGAATTGAAAAACTGTTTTTT.